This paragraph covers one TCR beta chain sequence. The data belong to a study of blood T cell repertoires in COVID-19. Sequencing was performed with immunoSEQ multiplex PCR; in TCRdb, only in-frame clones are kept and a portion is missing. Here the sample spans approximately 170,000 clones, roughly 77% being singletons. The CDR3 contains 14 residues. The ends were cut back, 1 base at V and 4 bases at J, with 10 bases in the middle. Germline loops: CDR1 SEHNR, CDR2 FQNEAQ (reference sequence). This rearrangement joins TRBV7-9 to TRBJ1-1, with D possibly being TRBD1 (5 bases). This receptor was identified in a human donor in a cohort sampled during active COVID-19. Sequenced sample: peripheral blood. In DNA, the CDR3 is TGTGCCAGCAGCTTAGGACAGCTGATCACTGAAGCTTTCTTT. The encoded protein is CASSLGQLITEAFF.